This T cell receptor (beta chain) was found in a study of blood T cell repertoires in COVID-19. Study-level information: The United States, Italy and Spain were the sources of the acute and convalescent COVID-19 samples. From T cells, B-cell-depleted T cells, or PBMCs came the material, which was cDNA or gDNA.

V gave up 2 bases and J gave up 7 bases, with 17 bases separating them. CDR1 and CDR2 (germline): MNHEY, SVGAGI. CDR3 length equals 15 residues. In the source study's methods: Estimated nucleated cell counts came from reference gene primer amplification. Generated by immunoSEQ multiplex PCR, the TCRdb table keeps only in-frame clones and is missing some. V, J and clone size reflect that table, while D and trimming were determined from the DNA. Among 200,000 to 250,000 clones, around four fifths were seen once, and the ten largest hold approximately 4.9%. A PCR-confirmed or clinician-diagnosed COVID-19 case had contacted exposed participants within 2 weeks of entry.

This rearrangement joins TRBV6-5 to TRBJ1-2; D is perhaps TRBD1 (6 bases). This sequence was found in a woman aged 45-60 years who had been exposed to COVID-19. Material: PBMCs or T cells enriched from blood (not recorded which). This chain's CDR3 is CASSYLSGQLAGYTF. DNA for the CDR3: TGTGCCAGCAGTTACCTCTCAGGACAGCTGGCTGGCTACACCTTC.